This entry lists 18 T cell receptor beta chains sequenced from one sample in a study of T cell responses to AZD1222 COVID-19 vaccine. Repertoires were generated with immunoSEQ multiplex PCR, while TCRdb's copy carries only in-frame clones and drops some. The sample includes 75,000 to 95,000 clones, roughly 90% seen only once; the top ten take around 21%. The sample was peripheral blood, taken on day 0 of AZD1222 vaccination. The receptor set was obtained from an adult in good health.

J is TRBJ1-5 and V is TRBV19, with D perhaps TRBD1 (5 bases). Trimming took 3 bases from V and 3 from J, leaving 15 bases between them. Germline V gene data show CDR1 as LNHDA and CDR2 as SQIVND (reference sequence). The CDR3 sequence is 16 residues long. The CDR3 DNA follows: TGTGCCAGTAGTATTTGGGGGGGGGAAGTCAATCAGCCCCAGCATTTT. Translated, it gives CASSIWGGEVNQPQHF. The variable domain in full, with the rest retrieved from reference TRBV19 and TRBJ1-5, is DGGITQSPKYLFRKEGQNVTLSCEQNLNHDAMYWYRQDPGQGLRLIYYSQIVNDFQKGDIAEGYSVSREKKESFPLTVTSAQKNPTAFYLCASSIWGGEVNQPQHFGDGTRLSIL.

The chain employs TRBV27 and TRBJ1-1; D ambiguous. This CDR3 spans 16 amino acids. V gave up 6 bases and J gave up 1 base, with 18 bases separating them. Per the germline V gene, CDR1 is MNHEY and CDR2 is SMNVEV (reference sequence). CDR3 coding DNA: TGTGCCAGCAGAGCGGGTCATACAATACGGAACACTGAAGCTTTCTTT. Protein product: CASRAGHTIRNTEAFF.

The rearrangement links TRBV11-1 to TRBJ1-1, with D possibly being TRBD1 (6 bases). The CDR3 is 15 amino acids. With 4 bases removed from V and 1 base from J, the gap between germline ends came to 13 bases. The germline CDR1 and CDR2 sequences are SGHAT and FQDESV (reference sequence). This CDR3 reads CASSWSTGGNTEAFF. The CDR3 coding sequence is TGTGCCAGCAGCTGGTCGACAGGAGGGAACACTGAAGCTTTCTTT.

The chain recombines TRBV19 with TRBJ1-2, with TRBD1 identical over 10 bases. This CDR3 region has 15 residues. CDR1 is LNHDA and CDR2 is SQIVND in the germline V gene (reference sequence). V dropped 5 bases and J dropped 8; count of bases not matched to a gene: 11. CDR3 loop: CASSGFGTGEAGYTF. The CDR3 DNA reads TGTGCCAGTAGTGGGTTTGGGACAGGGGAAGCAGGCTACACCTTC.

CDR3 nucleotides: TGCGCCAGCAGCTTAGAGGGGCACAGCAATCAGCCCCAGCATTTT. Amino acid sequence: CASSLEGHSNQPQHF. The chain links TRBV5-1 to TRBJ1-5, with TRBD1 as a possible D gene (5 bases). V lost 2 bases to trimming and J lost 1 base, with 10 bases between them. The CDR3 consists of 15 residues. Germline CDR1 SGHRS, CDR2 YFSETQ.

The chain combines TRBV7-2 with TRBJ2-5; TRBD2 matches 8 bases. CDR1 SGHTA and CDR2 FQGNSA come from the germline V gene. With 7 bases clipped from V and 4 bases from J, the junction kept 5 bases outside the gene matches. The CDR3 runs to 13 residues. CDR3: CASTRGGRETQYF. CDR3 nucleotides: TGTGCCAGCACCCGGGGGGGCCGAGAGACCCAGTACTTC.

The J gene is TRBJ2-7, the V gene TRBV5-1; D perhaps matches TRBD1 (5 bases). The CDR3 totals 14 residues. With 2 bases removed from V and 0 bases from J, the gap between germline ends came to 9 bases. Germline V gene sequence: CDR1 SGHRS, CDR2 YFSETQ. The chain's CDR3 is CASSFGQGSYEQYF. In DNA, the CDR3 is TGCGCCAGCAGCTTTGGGCAGGGCTCCTACGAGCAGTACTTC.

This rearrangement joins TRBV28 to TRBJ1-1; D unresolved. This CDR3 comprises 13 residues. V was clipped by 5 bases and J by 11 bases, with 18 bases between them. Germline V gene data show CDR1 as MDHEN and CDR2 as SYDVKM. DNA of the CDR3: TGTGCCAGCAGTCCCGGACCGGCCCTGGAGGCTTTCTTT. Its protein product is CASSPGPALEAFF.

The DNA of the CDR3 is TGTGCCAGTAGCTCCCAGGGGGCCACCGGGGAGCTGTTTTTT. Translated, it gives CASSSQGATGELFF. The genes are TRBV19 and TRBJ2-2; 8 nucleotides match TRBD1. The ends lost 6 bases at V and 4 bases at J; junction bases unmatched: 4. Germline V gives CDR1 LNHDA, CDR2 SQIVND (reference sequence). This CDR3 comprises 14 residues.

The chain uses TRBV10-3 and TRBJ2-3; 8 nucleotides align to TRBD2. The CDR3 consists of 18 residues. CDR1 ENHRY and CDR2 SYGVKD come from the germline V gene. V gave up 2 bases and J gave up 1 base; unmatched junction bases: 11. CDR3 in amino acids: CAISEVEIAGSGTDTQYF. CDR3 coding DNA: TGTGCCATCAGTGAGGTCGAAATAGCGGGGTCTGGCACAGATACGCAGTATTTT.

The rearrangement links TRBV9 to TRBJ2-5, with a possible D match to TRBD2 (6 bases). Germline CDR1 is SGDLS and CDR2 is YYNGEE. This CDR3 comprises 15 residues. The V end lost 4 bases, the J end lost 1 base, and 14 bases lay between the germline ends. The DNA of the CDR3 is TGTGCCAGCAGCCCATTTCTGACTAGCCAAGAGACCCAGTACTTC. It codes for CASSPFLTSQETQYF.

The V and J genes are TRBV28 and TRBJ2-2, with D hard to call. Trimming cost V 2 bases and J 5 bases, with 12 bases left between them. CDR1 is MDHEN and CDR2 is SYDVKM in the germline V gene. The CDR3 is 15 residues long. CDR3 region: CASSLRFDGTGELFF. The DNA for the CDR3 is TGTGCCAGCAGTTTAAGATTTGACGGGACCGGGGAGCTGTTTTTT.

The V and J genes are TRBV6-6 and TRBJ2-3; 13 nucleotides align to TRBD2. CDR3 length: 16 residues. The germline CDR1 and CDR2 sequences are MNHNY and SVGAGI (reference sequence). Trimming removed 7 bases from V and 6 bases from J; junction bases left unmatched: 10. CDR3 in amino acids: CASIPGLAGPSDTQYF. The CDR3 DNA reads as TGTGCCAGCATCCCGGGACTAGCGGGACCGTCTGATACGCAGTATTTT.

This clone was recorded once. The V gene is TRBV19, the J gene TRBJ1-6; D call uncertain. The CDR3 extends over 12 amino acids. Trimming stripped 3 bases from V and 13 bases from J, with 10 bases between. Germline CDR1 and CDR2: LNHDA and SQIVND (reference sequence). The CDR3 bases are TGTGCCAGTAGTATCGGCGTGACGCCCCTCCACTTT. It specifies CASSIGVTPLHF. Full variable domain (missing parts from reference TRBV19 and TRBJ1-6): DGGITQSPKYLFRKEGQNVTLSCEQNLNHDAMYWYRQDPGQGLRLIYYSQIVNDFQKGDIAEGYSVSREKKESFPLTVTSAQKNPTAFYLCASSIGVTPLHFGNGTRLTVT.

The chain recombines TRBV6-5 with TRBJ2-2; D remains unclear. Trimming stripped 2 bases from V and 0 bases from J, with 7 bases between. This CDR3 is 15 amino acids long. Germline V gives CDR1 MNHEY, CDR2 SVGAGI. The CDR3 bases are TGTGCCAGCAGTTACGGCGAGACGAACACCGGGGAGCTGTTTTTT. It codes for CASSYGETNTGELFF.

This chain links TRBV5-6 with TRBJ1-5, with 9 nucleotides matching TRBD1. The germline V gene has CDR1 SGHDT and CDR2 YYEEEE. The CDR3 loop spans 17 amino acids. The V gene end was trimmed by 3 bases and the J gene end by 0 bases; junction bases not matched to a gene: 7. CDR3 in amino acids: CASSCRTGENSNQPQHF. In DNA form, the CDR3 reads TGTGCCAGCAGCTGTCGGACAGGGGAAAATAGCAATCAGCCCCAGCATTTT.

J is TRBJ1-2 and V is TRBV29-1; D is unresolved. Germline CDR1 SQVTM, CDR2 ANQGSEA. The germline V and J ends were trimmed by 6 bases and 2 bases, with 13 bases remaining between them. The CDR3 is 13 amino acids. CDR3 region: CSVAGPTNYGYTF. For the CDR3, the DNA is TGCAGCGTCGCCGGGCCCACCAACTATGGCTACACCTTC.

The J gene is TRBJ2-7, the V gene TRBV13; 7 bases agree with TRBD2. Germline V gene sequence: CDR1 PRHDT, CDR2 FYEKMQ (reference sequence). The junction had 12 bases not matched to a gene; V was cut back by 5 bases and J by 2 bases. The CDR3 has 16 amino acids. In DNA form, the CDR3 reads TGTGCCAGCAGCCCCGTTCCGAGCGGGGCCACCTACGAGCAGTACTTC. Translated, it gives CASSPVPSGATYEQYF. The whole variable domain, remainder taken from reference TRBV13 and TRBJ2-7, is AAGVIQSPRHLIKEKRETATLKCYPIPRHDTVYWYQQGPGQDPQFLISFYEKMQSDKGSIPDRFSAQQFSDYHSELNMSSLELGDSALYFCASSPVPSGATYEQYFGPGTRLTVT.